These 27 T cell receptor beta chains originate from one sample sequenced in a study of beta chain features in type 1 diabetes. General study results and limits: Significant though moderate, a shortening of TCRB CDR3s appeared in all four CD4+ subsets of Type 1 diabetes patients.

Their antigens are not known. TCRB transcripts that were expressed got sequenced, as all of the isolated RNA had been reverse transcribed. The protocol was immunoSEQ multiplex PCR, while the TCRdb copy is restricted to in-frame clones and leaves out a portion. The sample includes more than 300,000 clones, over 9.5% of them seen just once. The sequenced sample consisted of naive CD4+ T cells from blood. All receptors come from a young woman with type 1 diabetes.

J is TRBJ1-5 and V is TRBV7-9, with 9 nucleotides matching TRBD1. There are 17 residues in the CDR3. The germline V gene has CDR1 SEHNR and CDR2 FQNEAQ (reference sequence). The ends lost 4 bases at V and 3 bases at J; junction bases unmatched: 10. The CDR3 loop is CASSSLGTGTSNQPQHF. DNA for the CDR3: TGTGCCAGCAGCTCCCTCGGGACAGGGACTTCCAATCAGCCCCAGCATTTT.

The rearrangement links TRBV18 to TRBJ1-1; D gene ambiguous. The V and J ends lost 2 bases and 4 bases respectively, with 5 bases between them. There are 12 residues in the CDR3. Germline CDR1 KGHSH, CDR2 LQKENI. The CDR3 DNA sequence: TGTGCCAGCTCACCAGGAGTCACTGAAGCTTTCTTT. Translating gives CASSPGVTEAFF. Full variable domain (remainder filled in from reference TRBV18 and TRBJ1-1): NAGVMQNPRHLVRRRGQEARLRCSPMKGHSHVYWYRQLPEEGLKFMVYLQKENIIDESGMPKERFSAEFPKEGPSILRIQQVVRGDSAAYFCASSPGVTEAFFGQGTRLTVV.

On this clone: An end of the junction does not agree with germline; a read error may underlie this. The rearrangement uses TRBV30 and TRBJ2-7; D remains ambiguous. Germline values: CDR1 GTSNPN, CDR2 SVGIG (reference sequence). The length of the CDR3 is 11 residues. The CDR3 bases are TGTGCCTGGAGTGTACAGCAAGTCCAGGACTTC. Its translation is CAWSVQQVQDF.

CDR3 amino acids: CASSLTDRATEAFF. DNA for the CDR3: TGCGCCAGCAGCCTCACCGACAGGGCCACTGAAGCTTTCTTT. The rearrangement joins TRBV5-1 to TRBJ1-1; 7 bases line up with TRBD1. The CDR3 spans 14 residues. Germline loops: CDR1 SGHRS, CDR2 YFSETQ. Trimming took 4 bases from V and 4 from J; bases not matched to a gene: 7.

This clone has just a few counts. The chain combines TRBV18 with TRBJ1-1; D may be TRBD1 (6 bases). This CDR3 has 15 residues. The germline CDR1 and CDR2 sequences are KGHSH and LQKENI. Trimming shortened V by 6 bases and J by 0 bases, and 14 bases separated the two germline ends. CDR3 region: CASSFNREMNTEAFF. The CDR3 DNA is TGTGCCAGCTCGTTCAACAGGGAAATGAACACTGAAGCTTTCTTT.

This chain connects TRBV7-9 to TRBJ2-1, with a tentative D call TRBD2 (6 bases). This CDR3 contains 14 residues. V shed 1 base and J shed 4 bases, with 8 bases lying between them. Looked up from germline, CDR1 is SEHNR and CDR2 is FQNEAQ (reference sequence). This CDR3 reads CASSLVEGYNEQFF. The CDR3 coding sequence is TGTGCCAGCAGCTTAGTGGAGGGATACAATGAGCAGTTCTTC.

The rearrangement uses TRBV9 and TRBJ2-5, with 10 bases matching TRBD1. Germline trimming cut 4 bases from V and 4 bases from J; bases unmatched to any gene: 10. This CDR3 spans 16 amino acids. Germline values: CDR1 SGDLS, CDR2 YYNGEE. In DNA form, the CDR3 reads TGTGCCAGCAGCCCCGGGGGGACAGGGGACGGAGAGACCCAGTACTTC. This translates into CASSPGGTGDGETQYF. Full variable domain (rest looked up from reference TRBV9 and TRBJ2-5): DSGVTQTPKHLITATGQRVTLRCSPRSGDLSVYWYQQSLDQGLQFLIQYYNGEERAKGNILERFSAQQFPDLHSELNLSSLELGDSALYFCASSPGGTGDGETQYFGPGTRLLVL.

The rearrangement joins TRBV28 to TRBJ2-3; 7 nucleotides match TRBD2. Germline CDR1 MDHEN, CDR2 SYDVKM. With V trimmed by 3 bases and J by 4 bases, 7 bases remained unmatched. This CDR3 region has 15 residues. CDR3 in amino acids: CASSFDGGGPDTQYF. CDR3 bases: TGTGCCAGCAGTTTCGACGGGGGAGGGCCAGATACGCAGTATTTT. The variable domain in full, with the rest retrieved from reference TRBV28 and TRBJ2-3, is DVKVTQSSRYLVKRTGEKVFLECVQDMDHENMFWYRQDPGLGLRLIYFSYDVKMKEKGDIPEGYSVSREKKERFSLILESASTNQTSMYLCASSFDGGGPDTQYFGPGTRLTVL.

The chain has TRBV15 and TRBJ2-1, with TRBD2 matching 8 bases. The CDR3 runs to 15 residues. The V gene end was trimmed by 3 bases and the J gene end by 7 bases; junction bases not matched to a gene: 8. Germline V gene sequence: CDR1 LNHNV, CDR2 YYDKDF (reference sequence). CDR3 nucleotide sequence: TGTGCCACCAGCAGTGGCCCACTAGCGGCTAATGAGCAGTTCTTC. This translates into CATSSGPLAANEQFF.

This clone was seen more than once but under ten times. The chain recombines TRBV4-2 with TRBJ2-5, with TRBD2 matching over 12 bases. The trim removed 3 bases at V and 3 bases at J, leaving 5 bases unmatched. This CDR3 has 16 amino acids. The germline V gene has CDR1 LGHNA and CDR2 YNFKEQ. CDR3 nucleotide sequence: TGTGCCAGCAGCCAGAGGACTAGCGGGAATGAAGAGACCCAGTACTTC. It yields the protein CASSQRTSGNEETQYF.

Comment on this clone: Within the sample, other DNA sequences also encode this same CDR3. The V and J genes are TRBV5-1 and TRBJ2-5; 8 positions agree with TRBD2. CDR3 length: 14 residues. CDR1 is SGHRS, CDR2 YFSETQ, per germline. V lost 1 base, J lost 5 bases, and 4 bases stayed unmatched. CDR3 nucleotide sequence: TGCGCCAGCAGCTTGACGGGGGGGCAGGAGACCCAGTACTTC. Translated, it gives CASSLTGGQETQYF.

This clone turned up a few times. This chain links TRBV9 with TRBJ1-4, with 7 bases lining up with TRBD1. V lost 0 bases to trimming and J lost 7 bases; unmatched junction nucleotides: 0. The CDR3 totals 13 residues. From germline, CDR1 is SGDLS and CDR2 YYNGEE. CDR3 DNA sequence: TGTGCCAGCAGCGTAGGGGACAGTGAAAAACTGTTTTTT. Residues: CASSVGDSEKLFF.

This clone was counted between two and nine times. This sequence joins TRBV15 and TRBJ2-7; maybe TRBD2 (6 bases). CDR1 is LNHNV and CDR2 is YYDKDF in the germline V gene (reference sequence). CDR3 size: 15 residues. V was cut by 0 bases and J by 1 base, with 10 bases left in between. CDR3 amino acids: CATSRDAAGSYEQYF. The CDR3 DNA follows: TGTGCCACCAGCAGAGATGCGGCGGGGTCCTACGAGCAGTACTTC.

This clone was detected a few times. The rearrangement joins TRBV5-1 to TRBJ2-4; TRBD1 aligns across 9 bases. CDR1 is SGHRS and CDR2 is YFSETQ in the germline V gene. The CDR3 is made up of 15 amino acids. V shed 0 bases and J 4 bases; nucleotides not matched to a gene: 2. CDR3 bases: TGCGCCAGCAGCTTGGGCGGGACAGGGAAAAACATTCAGTACTTC. Translating it yields CASSLGGTGKNIQYF.

This clone was observed a few times. The rearrangement uses TRBV5-4 and TRBJ2-7, with 10 bases matching TRBD2. The V gene end was trimmed by 0 bases and the J gene end by 6 bases; junction bases not matched to a gene: 6. Germline loops: CDR1 SGHNT, CDR2 YYREEE (reference sequence). The length of the CDR3 is 15 residues. The CDR3 nucleotides read TGTGCCAGCAGCTTGGAAACTAGCGGGATCGGCGAGCAGTACTTC. Amino acid sequence: CASSLETSGIGEQYF.

This clone was recorded a few times. V and J are TRBV7-9 and TRBJ1-2; TRBD1 aligns across 9 bases. The CDR3 consists of 16 residues. Germline V gene lookup returns CDR1 SEHNR and CDR2 FQNEAQ (reference sequence). J lost 6 bases, V lost 0 bases, and 8 bases had no gene match. Written as DNA, the CDR3 is TGTGCCAGCAGCTTAGCGCTAACAGGGGGCGGAAATGGCTACACCTTC. This translates into CASSLALTGGGNGYTF.

The gene calls are TRBV11-2 and TRBJ2-7; 7 bases fit TRBD1. The germline CDR1 and CDR2 sequences are SGHAT and FQNNGV. This CDR3 contains 14 residues. V was pared by 6 bases and J by 4 bases, with 9 bases of the junction left unmatched. For the CDR3, the DNA is TGTGCCAGCAGAGCGGTGAGGGGGCTATACGAGCAGTACTTC. Translating it yields CASRAVRGLYEQYF.

J is TRBJ1-5 and V is TRBV19, with D possibly being TRBD1 (6 bases). V was pared by 7 bases and J by 2 bases, with 9 bases between. CDR1 LNHDA and CDR2 SQIVND come from the germline V gene (reference sequence). CDR3 length: 13 residues. The chain's CDR3 is CASTRQGNQPQHF. The CDR3 coding sequence is TGTGCCAGTACCCGACAGGGCAATCAGCCCCAGCATTTT.

The chain employs TRBV28 and TRBJ2-1; the match to TRBD2 covers 7 bases. Germline lookup yields CDR1 MDHEN and CDR2 SYDVKM. The CDR3 sequence is 14 residues long. Trimming removed 6 bases from V and 4 bases from J; junction bases left unmatched: 6. The CDR3 nucleotides are TGTGCCAGCAGGTGGGGGGGAACTTACAATGAGCAGTTCTTC. The encoded protein is CASRWGGTYNEQFF.

This clone came up a few times. V gene TRBV28 combines with J gene TRBJ2-7, with D tentatively TRBD2 (6 bases). Trimming shortened V by 2 bases and J by 6 bases, and 11 bases separated the two germline ends. Per the germline V gene, CDR1 is MDHEN and CDR2 is SYDVKM. The CDR3 is 13 residues long. DNA for the CDR3: TGTGCCAGCAGTTTAAGAGTGGGAGGCGAGCAGTACTTC. It encodes CASSLRVGGEQYF.

The V call is TRBV1, the J call TRBJ2-7; TRBD2 is the table's D call and was not checked against the DNA. TRBV1 is a pseudogene segment. The CDR3 runs 12 residues. CDR3 DNA: TGCACCAAGCGGGGGTCGACCTACGAGCAGTACTTC. It codes for CTKRGSTYEQYF.

This clone was observed a few times. The chain uses TRBV4-1 and TRBJ1-1; TRBD1 agrees at 8 bases. The CDR3 consists of 14 residues. Germline assignment: CDR1 MGHRA and CDR2 YSYEKL. With 5 bases clipped from V and 10 bases from J, the junction kept 12 bases outside the gene matches. CDR3 residues: CASSFGQGLRGAFF. The CDR3 nucleotides are TGCGCCAGCAGCTTCGGACAGGGTTTGAGGGGAGCTTTCTTT.

This clone was seen more than once but under ten times. This chain connects TRBV28 to TRBJ2-6; unclear D gene. V dropped 4 bases and J dropped 0 bases, with 10 bases sitting between them. Germline values: CDR1 MDHEN, CDR2 SYDVKM. The CDR3 has 16 amino acids. The DNA of the CDR3 is TGTGCCAGCAGTTCCCCCAGCGTCTCTGGGGCCAACGTCCTGACTTTC. This encodes CASSSPSVSGANVLTF.

This clone has just a few counts. This sequence joins TRBV7-9 and TRBJ2-1; 7 positions agree with TRBD2. Looked up from germline, CDR1 is SEHNR and CDR2 is FQNEAQ (reference sequence). Unmatched junction bases numbered 9, after V lost 2 bases and J lost 8 bases. This CDR3 comprises 15 residues. CDR3 sequence (DNA): TGTGCCAGCAGCTTAAAGGGTCGGGAGGTCGATGAGCAGTTCTTC. Amino acids: CASSLKGREVDEQFF.

The chain employs TRBV2 and TRBJ2-5; TRBD1 aligns across 8 bases. Germline V gene lookup returns CDR1 SNHLY and CDR2 FYNNEI. This CDR3 comprises 13 residues. With V trimmed by 6 bases and J by 5 bases, 5 bases remained unmatched. This chain's CDR3 is CASSLNRGETQYF. CDR3 in DNA: TGTGCCAGCAGCTTGAACAGGGGGGAGACCCAGTACTTC.

This chain links TRBV18 with TRBJ2-1; 12 nucleotides align to TRBD2. CDR3 length: 15 amino acids. Germline V lookup: CDR1 KGHSH, CDR2 LQKENI. V gave up 3 bases and J gave up 10 bases; unmatched junction bases: 7. As DNA, the CDR3 is TGTGCCAGCTCACCCGCTAGCGGGGGGGCCGTAGAGCAGTTCTTC. Residues: CASSPASGGAVEQFF.

This clone was observed a few times. The gene calls are TRBV30 and TRBJ1-4; D is possibly TRBD1 (5 bases). The CDR3 contains 14 residues. Germline V CDR1 and CDR2: GTSNPN, SVGIG (reference sequence). Trimming cost V 0 bases and J 7 bases, with 12 bases left between them. CDR3 coding DNA: TGTGCCTGGAGTGTAAGCTCAACAGGTGAAAAACTGTTTTTT. Protein product: CAWSVSSTGEKLFF.